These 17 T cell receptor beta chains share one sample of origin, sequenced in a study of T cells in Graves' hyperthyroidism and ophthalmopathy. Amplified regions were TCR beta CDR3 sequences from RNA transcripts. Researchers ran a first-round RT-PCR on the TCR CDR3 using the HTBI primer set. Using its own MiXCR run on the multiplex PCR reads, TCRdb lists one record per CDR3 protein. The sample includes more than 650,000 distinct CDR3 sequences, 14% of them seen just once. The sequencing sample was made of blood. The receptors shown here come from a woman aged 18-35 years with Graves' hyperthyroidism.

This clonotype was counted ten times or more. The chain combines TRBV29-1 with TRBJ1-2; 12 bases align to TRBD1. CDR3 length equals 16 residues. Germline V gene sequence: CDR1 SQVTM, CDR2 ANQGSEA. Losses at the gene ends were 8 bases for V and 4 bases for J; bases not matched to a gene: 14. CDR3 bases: TGCAGCTCAAAGGGAGAGGGACAGGGGGCGAGCTATGGCTACACCTTC. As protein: CSSKGEGQGASYGYTF.

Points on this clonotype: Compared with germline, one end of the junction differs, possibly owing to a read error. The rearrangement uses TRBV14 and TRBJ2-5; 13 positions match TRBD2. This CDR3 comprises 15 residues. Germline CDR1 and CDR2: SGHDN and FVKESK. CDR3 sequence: CASNQLAGGPSTQYF. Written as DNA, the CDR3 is TGTGCCAGCAACCAACTAGCGGGAGGGCCCTCCACCCAGTACTTC.

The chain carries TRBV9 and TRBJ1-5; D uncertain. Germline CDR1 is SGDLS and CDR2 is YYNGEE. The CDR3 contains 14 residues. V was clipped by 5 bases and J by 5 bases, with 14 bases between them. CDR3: CASSEGSSHQPQHF. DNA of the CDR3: TGTGCCAGCAGTGAAGGGAGCAGCCATCAGCCCCAGCATTTT.

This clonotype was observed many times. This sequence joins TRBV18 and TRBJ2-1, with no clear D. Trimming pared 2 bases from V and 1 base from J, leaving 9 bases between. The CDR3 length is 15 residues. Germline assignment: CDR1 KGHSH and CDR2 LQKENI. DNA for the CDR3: TGTGCCAGCTCACCAGTGGCTAGTTCCTACAATGAGCAGTTCTTC. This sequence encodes CASSPVASSYNEQFF.

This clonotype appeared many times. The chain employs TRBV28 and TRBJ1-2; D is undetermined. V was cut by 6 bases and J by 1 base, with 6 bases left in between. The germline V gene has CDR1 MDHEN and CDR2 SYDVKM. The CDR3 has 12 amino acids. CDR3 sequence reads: CASSQVNYGYTF. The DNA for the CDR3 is TGTGCCAGCAGCCAAGTTAACTATGGCTACACCTTC.

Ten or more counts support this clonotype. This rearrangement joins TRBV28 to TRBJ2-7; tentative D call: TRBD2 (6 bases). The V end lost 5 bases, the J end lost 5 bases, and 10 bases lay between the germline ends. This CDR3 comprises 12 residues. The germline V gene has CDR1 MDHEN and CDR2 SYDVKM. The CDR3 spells CASSLGLHEQYF. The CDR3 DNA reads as TGTGCCAGCAGTCTGGGACTCCACGAGCAGTACTTC.

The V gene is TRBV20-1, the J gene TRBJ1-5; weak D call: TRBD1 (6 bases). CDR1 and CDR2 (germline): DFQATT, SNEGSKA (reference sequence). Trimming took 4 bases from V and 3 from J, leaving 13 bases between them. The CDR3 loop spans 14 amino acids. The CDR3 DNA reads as TGCAGTGCTAAGAAGACAGGAAACAATCAGCCCCAGCATTTT. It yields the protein CSAKKTGNNQPQHF.

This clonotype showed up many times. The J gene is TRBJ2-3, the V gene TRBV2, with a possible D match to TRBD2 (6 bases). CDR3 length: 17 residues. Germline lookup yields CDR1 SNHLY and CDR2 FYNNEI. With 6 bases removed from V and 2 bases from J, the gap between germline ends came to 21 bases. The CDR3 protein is CASSKVVELAVTDTQYF. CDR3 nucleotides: TGTGCCAGCAGCAAGGTAGTGGAACTAGCTGTCACAGATACGCAGTATTTT.

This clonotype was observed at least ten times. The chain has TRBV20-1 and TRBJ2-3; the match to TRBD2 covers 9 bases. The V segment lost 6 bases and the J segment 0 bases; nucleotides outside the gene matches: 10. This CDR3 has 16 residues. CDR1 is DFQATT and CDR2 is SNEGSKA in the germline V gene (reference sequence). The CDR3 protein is CSATPTTSGSTDTQYF. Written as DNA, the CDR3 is TGCAGTGCCACCCCCACCACTAGCGGGAGCACAGATACGCAGTATTTT.

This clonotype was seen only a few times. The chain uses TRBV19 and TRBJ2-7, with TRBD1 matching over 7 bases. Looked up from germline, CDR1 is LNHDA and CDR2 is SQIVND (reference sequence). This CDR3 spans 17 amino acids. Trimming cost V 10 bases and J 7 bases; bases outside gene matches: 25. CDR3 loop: CATSAHYSRQGSGEQYF. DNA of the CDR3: TGTGCCACCTCCGCTCATTATTCGCGACAGGGTTCGGGGGAGCAGTACTTC.

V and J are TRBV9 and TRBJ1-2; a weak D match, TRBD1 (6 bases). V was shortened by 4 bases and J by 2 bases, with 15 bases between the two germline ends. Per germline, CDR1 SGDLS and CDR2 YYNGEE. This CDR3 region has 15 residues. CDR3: CASSLPGGHNYGYTF. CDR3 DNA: TGTGCCAGCAGCTTGCCCGGGGGACACAACTATGGCTACACCTTC.

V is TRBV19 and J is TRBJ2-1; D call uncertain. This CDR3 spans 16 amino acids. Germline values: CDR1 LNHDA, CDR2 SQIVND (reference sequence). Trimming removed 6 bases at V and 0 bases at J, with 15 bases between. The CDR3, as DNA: TGTGCCAGTAGAGGGATGGGTTCCAGCTCCTACAATGAGCAGTTCTTC. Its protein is CASRGMGSSSYNEQFF.

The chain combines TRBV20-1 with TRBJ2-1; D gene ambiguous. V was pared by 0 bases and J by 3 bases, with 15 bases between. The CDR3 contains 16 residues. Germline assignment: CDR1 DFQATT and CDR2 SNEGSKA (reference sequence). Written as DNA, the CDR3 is TGCAGTGCTAGAGATCCCGCTAGTCCCTTCTACAATGAGCAGTTCTTC. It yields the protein CSARDPASPFYNEQFF.

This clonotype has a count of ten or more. The CDR3 loop reads CASNLRRGLDEQYF. The CDR3 bases are TGTGCCAGCAACCTCAGGAGGGGTCTTGACGAGCAGTACTTC. The V gene is TRBV6-2 or TRBV6-3, the J gene TRBJ2-7; a weak D match, TRBD2 (6 bases). Trimming removed 7 bases at V and 5 bases at J, with 18 bases between. The germline V gene has CDR1 MNHEY and CDR2 SVGEGT. The CDR3 contains 14 residues.

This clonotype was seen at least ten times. The DNA for the CDR3 is TGCAGTGCTTCTGACACGAACACCGGGGAGCTGTTTTTT. It encodes CSASDTNTGELFF. The chain recombines TRBV20-1 with TRBJ2-2; D call uncertain. The germline gives CDR1 DFQATT, CDR2 SNEGSKA (reference sequence). The CDR3 has 13 residues. V gave up 5 bases and J gave up 0 bases, with 7 bases separating them.

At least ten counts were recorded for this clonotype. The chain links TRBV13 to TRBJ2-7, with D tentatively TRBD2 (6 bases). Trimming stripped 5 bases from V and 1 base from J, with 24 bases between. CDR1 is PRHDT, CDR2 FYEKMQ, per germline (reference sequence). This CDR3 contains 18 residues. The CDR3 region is CASSAVGGFFADSYEQYF. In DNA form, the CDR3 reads TGTGCCAGCAGCGCTGTGGGAGGTTTTTTCGCCGATTCCTACGAGCAGTACTTC.

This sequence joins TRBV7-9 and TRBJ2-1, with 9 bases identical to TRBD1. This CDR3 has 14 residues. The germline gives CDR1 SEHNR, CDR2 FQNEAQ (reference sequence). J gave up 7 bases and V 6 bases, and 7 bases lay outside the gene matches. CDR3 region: CASSSRDRANEQFF. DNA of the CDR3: TGTGCCAGCAGTTCCCGGGACAGGGCGAATGAGCAGTTCTTC.